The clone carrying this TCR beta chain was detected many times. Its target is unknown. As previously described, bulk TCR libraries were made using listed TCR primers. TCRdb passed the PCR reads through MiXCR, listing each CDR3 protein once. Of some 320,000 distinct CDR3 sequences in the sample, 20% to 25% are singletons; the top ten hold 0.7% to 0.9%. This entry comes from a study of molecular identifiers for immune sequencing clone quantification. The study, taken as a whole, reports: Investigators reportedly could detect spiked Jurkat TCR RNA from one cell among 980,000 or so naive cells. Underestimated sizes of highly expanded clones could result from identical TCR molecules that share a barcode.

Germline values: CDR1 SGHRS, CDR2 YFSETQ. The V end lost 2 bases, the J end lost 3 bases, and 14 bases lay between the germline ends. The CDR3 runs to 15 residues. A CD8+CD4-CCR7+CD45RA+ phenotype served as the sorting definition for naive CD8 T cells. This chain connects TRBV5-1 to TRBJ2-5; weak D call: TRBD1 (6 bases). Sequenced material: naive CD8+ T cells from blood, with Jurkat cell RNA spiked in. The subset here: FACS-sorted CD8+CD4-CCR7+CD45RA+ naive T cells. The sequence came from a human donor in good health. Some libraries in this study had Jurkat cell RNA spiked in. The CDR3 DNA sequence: TGCGCCAGCAGCTTAGGACAGTTAGGGGAAGAGACCCAGTACTTC. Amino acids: CASSLGQLGEETQYF.